One sample yielded the 2 T cell receptor beta chains listed below, sequenced in a study of T-cell memory formation after mild COVID-19. TCRdb independently ran MiXCR on the 5' RACE reads; one entry per CDR3 protein. This table holds approximately 350,000 distinct CDR3 sequences, about 15% found once. Sequences were obtained from PBMCs or a T cell subset sorted from them (not recorded which). The origin of the receptors is a man younger than 35 who had mild COVID-19 (a few samples of this study predate the infection). Cell type and time point are not known.

This clonotype occurred a few times. The rearrangement uses TRBV25-1 and TRBJ1-2; D is undetermined. The ends were cut back, 4 bases at V and 2 bases at J, with 11 bases in the middle. The germline gives CDR1 MGHDK, CDR2 SYGVNS. The CDR3 consists of 14 residues. The CDR3 is CASSAQALNYGYTF. The CDR3 nucleotides read TGTGCCAGCAGTGCCCAGGCTCTAAACTATGGCTACACCTTC.

The rearrangement links TRBV7-3 to TRBJ2-1; the D gene could be TRBD1 or TRBD2 (5 bases each). V dropped 1 base and J dropped 10 bases, with 11 bases sitting between them. The CDR3 is 13 amino acids. Germline-derived CDR1 and CDR2 are SGHTA and FQGTGA. In DNA form, the CDR3 reads TGTGCCAGCAGCTTAAGGGGTTGGGGGGAGCAGTTCTTC. Translated: CASSLRGWGEQFF.